This T cell receptor (beta chain) stems from a study of T cells in localized non-small cell lung cancer. This table comes from immunoSEQ multiplex PCR, and its TCRdb copy is limited to in-frame clones, with some not included. The data contain some 22,000 clones, 80% to 85% of them singletons. This clonotype was sampled from a man aged 35 to 70 with stage II lung adenocarcinoma. Material: PBMCs, obtained before any cancer treatment.

CDR3 loop: CASKPPNTYEQYF. DNA for the CDR3: TGTGCCAGCAAGCCCCCGAACACCTACGAGCAGTACTTC. The gene calls are TRBV27 and TRBJ2-7; D not certain. The germline CDR1 and CDR2 sequences are MNHEY and SMNVEV (reference sequence). The CDR3 has 13 amino acids. V lost 7 bases to trimming and J lost 2 bases, with 12 bases between them.